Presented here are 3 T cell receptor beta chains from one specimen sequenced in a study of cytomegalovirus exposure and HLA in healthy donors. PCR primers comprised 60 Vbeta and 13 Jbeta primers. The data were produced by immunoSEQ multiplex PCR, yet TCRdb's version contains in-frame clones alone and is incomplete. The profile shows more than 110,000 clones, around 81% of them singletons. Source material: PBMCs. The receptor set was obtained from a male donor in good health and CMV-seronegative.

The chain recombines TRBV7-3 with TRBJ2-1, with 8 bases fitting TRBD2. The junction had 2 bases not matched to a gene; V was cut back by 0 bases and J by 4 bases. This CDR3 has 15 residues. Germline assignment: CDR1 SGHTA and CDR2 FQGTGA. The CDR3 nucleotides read TGTGCCAGCAGCTTAACCCAGCGGGGGTACAATGAGCAGTTCTTC. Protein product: CASSLTQRGYNEQFF. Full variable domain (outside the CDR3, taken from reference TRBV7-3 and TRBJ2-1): GAGVSQTPSNKVTEKGKYVELRCDPISGHTALYWYRQSLGQGPEFLIYFQGTGAADDSGLPNDRFFAVRPEGSVSTLKIQRTERGDSAVYLCASSLTQRGYNEQFFGPGTRLTVL.

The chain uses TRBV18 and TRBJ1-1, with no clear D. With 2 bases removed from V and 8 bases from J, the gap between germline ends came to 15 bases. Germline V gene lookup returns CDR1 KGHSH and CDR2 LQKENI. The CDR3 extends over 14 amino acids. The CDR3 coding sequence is TGTGCCAGCTCACCATCGTCTTCTACGACAGAAGCTTTCTTT. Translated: CASSPSSSTTEAFF.

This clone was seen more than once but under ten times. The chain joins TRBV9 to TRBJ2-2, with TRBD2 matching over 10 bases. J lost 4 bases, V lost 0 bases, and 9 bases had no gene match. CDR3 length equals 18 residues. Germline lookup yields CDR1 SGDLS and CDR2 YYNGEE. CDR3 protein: CASSVVPRLAGATGELFF. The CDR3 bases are TGTGCCAGCAGCGTAGTCCCGAGGCTAGCGGGAGCCACCGGGGAGCTGTTTTTT. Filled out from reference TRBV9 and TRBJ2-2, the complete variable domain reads DSGVTQTPKHLITATGQRVTLRCSPRSGDLSVYWYQQSLDQGLQFLIQYYNGEERAKGNILERFSAQQFPDLHSELNLSSLELGDSALYFCASSVVPRLAGATGELFFGEGSRLTVL.